A selection of T cell receptor beta chains follows, all from one sample in a study of regulatory and conventional T cells in RAG deficiency. Some clones are missing from TCRdb's copy, which holds only in-frame ones; the method was immunoSEQ multiplex PCR. This table holds 30,000 to 40,000 clones, over 75% found once. Another study also made use of these data, one on regulatory T cells.

Input material: CD8+ T cells sorted from blood. These receptor sequences come from a human donor in good health. Both conserved end residues are trimmed from each CDR3. Expanded clones get a size class; other rows say once, few or many, or leave the size out.

clone_size v_call cdr3_aa
NA TRBV13 ASRRTGTGNTGELF
NA TRBV7-8 ASSLEEPGQVVGNQPQH
NA TRBV2 ASSDLAGGTDTQY
NA TRBV19 ASSIVSGVGGYT
NA TRBV5-1 ASSVGRSDTQY
NA TRBV29-1 SVAKAGGGGELF
once TRBV11-3 ASSFRDGSYNEQF
NA TRBV2 ASSSVAGGRGGNIQY
few TRBV19 ASRQGLAGTDTQY
NA TRBV4-1 ASSQGSGNDYGYT
NA TRBV28 ASSFDYSLSNTGELF
NA TRBV6-1 ATAQTRGNEAF
NA TRBV5-1 ASSLFRGAPEAF
NA TRBV5-1 ASSLPPSYEQY
NA TRBV7-8 ASSDGQPSRETQY
NA TRBV7-9 ASSPRTSGGQETQY
NA TRBV6-1 ASSALSGGRTDTQY
NA TRBV27 ASSYAPYYEQY
NA TRBV27 ASSLIGQPQH
NA TRBV11-2 ASRTGTRTGEQY
NA TRBV6-1 ASSVGDTEAF
NA TRBV7-3 ASSLTSGGGDTQY
NA TRBV4-1 ASSQGHLNEQF
NA TRBV6-5 ASSSGGLPTEAF
NA TRBV11-2 ASSHTDTQY
NA TRBV6-4 ASSTNHRGNNEQF
once TRBV15 ATSGRGGRNYGYT
NA TRBV5-1 ASSLGGSSSTDTQY
NA TRBV5-1 ASAEILAADTQY
NA TRBV29-1 SAKLLEQF
NA TRBV4-1 ASSQPGQGNQPQH
NA TRBV4-1 ASSQQASGRILETQY
NA TRBV25-1 ASSPNGPSEQY
once TRBV4-1 ASSQSIRTLGYEQY
NA TRBV5-1 ASSRWTEETQY
NA TRBV4-1 ASSPLGQGGTEAF
few TRBV10-1 ASSESEEGTEQY
NA TRBV9 ASSVAGRATNEKLF